The sequence of this T cell receptor (beta chain) was determined in a study of shared clonotypes between healthy human individuals. Study observations and caveats: Limited genetic and exposure-history diversity came from having few donors. Clonotypes shared by all four donors outscored non-shared clonotypes in generation probability.

In regard to this clone: No antigen is known for it.

The CDR3 has 17 amino acids. The germline CDR1 and CDR2 sequences are KGHSH and LQKENI. Trimming removed 3 bases from V and 0 bases from J, with 15 bases in between. Some clones are missing from TCRdb's copy, which holds only in-frame ones; the method was immunoSEQ multiplex PCR. The sample lists over a million clones, 95% to 99% occurring once. CD4+ cell separation produced CD45RA+ naive and CD45RA-negative memory subsets. The chain links TRBV18 to TRBJ2-4; TRBD2 might be the D (6 bases). Material: naive CD4+ T cells sorted from blood. Subset reported: CD45RA+ positively selected. This receptor was identified in a man aged 25 to 40 in good health. CDR3 sequence reads: CASSPGRWGLAKNIQYF. Here the CDR3 DNA reads TGTGCCAGCTCACCCGGGCGATGGGGACTAGCCAAAAACATTCAGTACTTC.